These 27 T cell receptor beta chains share one sample of origin, sequenced in a study of regulatory T cells in long-lasting Graves disease. The authors built TCR beta libraries using iRepertoire HTBI primers and Arm-PCR of CDR3 regions. Each CDR3 protein gets one entry after TCRdb re-called the multiplex PCR reads with MiXCR. The sample holds about 430,000 distinct CDR3 sequences; over 14% are singletons and the top ten take over 7%. Time point of the sample: newly diagnosed GD, antithyroid drugs for less than 3 months. From RNA extracted from PBMCs, the TCR library was made. A further study also used this sample, focusing on T cells in Graves' hyperthyroidism and ophthalmopathy.

The sample consisted of peripheral blood mononuclear cells (PBMCs), taken at new diagnosis, from a patient treated with antithyroid drugs. These TCRs come from a middle-aged woman with Graves disease.

This clonotype was seen ten or more times. This chain connects TRBV27 to TRBJ2-1; 9 nucleotides align to TRBD1. From germline, CDR1 is MNHEY and CDR2 SMNVEV (reference sequence). Trimming at V came to 5 bases and at J to 4 bases, leaving 12 bases not matched to a gene. The CDR3 totals 17 residues. The CDR3 DNA follows: TGTGCCAGCAGTCTAGGCCCGACAGGGGGGGTTTACAATGAGCAGTTCTTC. It codes for CASSLGPTGGVYNEQFF.

Remarks on this clonotype: At one boundary the junction diverges from the germline segment, which might be a read error. The J gene is TRBJ2-3, the V gene TRBV5-1, with TRBD2 identical over 12 bases. Germline V gene data show CDR1 as SGHRS and CDR2 as YFSETQ. The CDR3 totals 15 residues. In nucleotides, the CDR3 is TGCGCCACTAGACTAGCGGGAGAGTCCACAGATACGCACTATTTT. Translating it yields CATRLAGESTDTHYF.

The rearrangement uses TRBV6-9 and TRBJ2-5; a weak D match, TRBD1 (5 bases). This CDR3 has 14 amino acids. Trimming stripped 0 bases from V and 3 bases from J, with 8 bases between. Germline CDR1 and CDR2: MNHGY and SVAAGI. The CDR3 region is CASSYSGHEETQYF. The CDR3 region has the DNA TGTGCCAGCAGTTATTCCGGACACGAAGAGACCCAGTACTTC.

Ten or more counts support this clonotype. The gene calls are TRBV29-1 and TRBJ2-1; D ambiguous. The V end was cut by 8 bases, the J end by 6 bases, with 17 bases between. Germline-derived CDR1 and CDR2 are SQVTM and ANQGSEA. The CDR3 runs 13 residues. The CDR3 DNA reads TGCAGCACCAAAGGAGCCGGAATCAATGAGCAGTTCTTC. Protein product: CSTKGAGINEQFF.

As for this clonotype: In this CDR3 the conserved last residue, phenylalanine or tryptophan, is missing, so a read error is likely. The rearrangement links TRBV10-2 to TRBJ1-1; 7 nucleotides line up with TRBD1. Germline CDR1 and CDR2: WSHSY and SAAADI. V lost 7 bases and J lost 11; bases outside the gene matches: 16. This CDR3 has 14 amino acids. CDR3: CASIDPRGTWDAFL. In DNA form, the CDR3 reads TGCGCCAGCATCGACCCCAGGGGGACTTGGGACGCTTTCCTT.

The sample holds many counts of this clonotype. The gene calls are TRBV24-1 and TRBJ2-5, with D unresolved. The germline gives CDR1 KGHDR, CDR2 SFDVKD. Trimming took off 0 bases at V and 3 bases at J, with 10 bases between the two ends. The CDR3 sequence is 15 residues long. CDR3 DNA sequence: TGTGCCACCAGTGATTTGAAGGCCCCGGAAGAGACCCAGTACTTC. Its protein is CATSDLKAPEETQYF.

The rearrangement links TRBV6-2 or TRBV6-3 to TRBJ2-3; D remains unclear. The germline gives CDR1 MNHEY, CDR2 SVGEGT. Trimming took off 2 bases at V and 5 bases at J, with 8 bases between the two ends. There are 13 residues in the CDR3. In DNA form, the CDR3 reads TGTGCCAGCAGTTACGCTAGGATAGATACGCAGTATTTT. Protein sequence: CASSYARIDTQYF.

The sample holds a few counts of this clonotype. This chain joins TRBV19 and TRBJ2-1; the D gene could be TRBD1 or TRBD2 (6 bases each). This CDR3 spans 14 amino acids. Germline loops: CDR1 LNHDA, CDR2 SQIVND (reference sequence). With 5 bases removed from V and 8 bases from J, the gap between germline ends came to 16 bases. DNA for the CDR3: TGTGCCAGTAGTGACAGGACGGGGGTGGATGAGCAGTTCTTC. This sequence encodes CASSDRTGVDEQFF.

Many counts were recorded for this clonotype. The V gene is TRBV5-1, the J gene TRBJ2-3, with 9 bases identical to TRBD2. With 0 bases clipped from V and 5 bases from J, the junction kept 7 bases outside the gene matches. Looked up from germline, CDR1 is SGHRS and CDR2 is YFSETQ. The CDR3 covers 16 residues. CDR3: CASSLASVTSGDTQYF. DNA for the CDR3: TGCGCCAGCAGCTTGGCCTCGGTGACTAGCGGAGATACGCAGTATTTT.

This clonotype occurred a few times. The chain has TRBV7-8 and TRBJ1-4; D is possibly TRBD1 (5 bases). CDR3 length: 16 residues. Germline V gene sequence: CDR1 SGHVS, CDR2 FQNEAQ. With 5 bases removed from V and 0 bases from J, the gap between germline ends came to 13 bases. The CDR3 spells CASSASDSATNEKLFF. The CDR3 DNA is TGTGCCAGCAGCGCCTCTGACAGTGCAACTAATGAAAAACTGTTTTTT.

This clonotype was found many times. This chain links TRBV19 with TRBJ1-2; perhaps TRBD1 as D (6 bases). The CDR3 has 15 amino acids. In germline, CDR1 is LNHDA, CDR2 SQIVND (reference sequence). V lost 3 bases and J 3 bases, leaving 14 bases between the germline ends. Here the CDR3 DNA reads TGTGCCAGTAGTATTACAGGGATTGAGGACTATGGCTACACCTTC. Residues: CASSITGIEDYGYTF.

In this sample, this clonotype turned up a few times. The chain is built from TRBV7-6 and TRBJ2-5; 12 bases fit TRBD2. This CDR3 region has 17 residues. With V trimmed by 3 bases and J by 5 bases, 10 bases remained unmatched. The germline V gene has CDR1 SGHVS and CDR2 FNYEAQ. The CDR3 region is CASSFDLAGGPEETQYF. The CDR3 coding sequence is TGTGCCAGCAGCTTTGATCTAGCGGGAGGGCCGGAGGAGACCCAGTACTTC.

This clonotype was counted only a few times. The chain recombines TRBV20-1 with TRBJ2-7; D perhaps matches TRBD2 (5 bases). CDR1 is DFQATT and CDR2 is SNEGSKA in the germline V gene (reference sequence). The CDR3 totals 12 residues. The CDR3 is CSCEGDVYEQYF. CDR3 DNA sequence: TGCAGCTGCGAGGGAGATGTCTACGAGCAGTACTTC.

CDR3 in DNA: TGTGCCAGCAGCACGCCCGGGGCTTATGGCTACACCTTC. Translation gives CASSTPGAYGYTF. The chain is built from TRBV11-2 and TRBJ1-2; tentative D call: TRBD1 (5 bases). Trimming shortened V by 5 bases and J by 5 bases, and 12 bases separated the two germline ends. This CDR3 is built from 13 residues. CDR1 is SGHAT, CDR2 FQNNGV, per germline.

This clonotype was picked up many times. The chain joins TRBV3-1 to TRBJ2-3; 8 nucleotides match TRBD1. Germline V lookup: CDR1 LGHDT, CDR2 YNNKEL (reference sequence). The V and J ends lost 1 base and 11 bases, in that order; junction bases with no gene match: 5. The CDR3 runs 13 residues. The CDR3 loop is CASSQADRVRQYF. The CDR3 region has the DNA TGTGCCAGCAGCCAAGCGGACAGGGTCAGGCAGTATTTT.

This clonotype was seen repeatedly, ten times or more. The CDR3 sequence is CSARASSGSSGEQFF. The CDR3 DNA reads as TGCAGTGCTAGAGCGAGTAGCGGGAGTTCTGGTGAGCAGTTCTTC. The chain is built from TRBV20-1 and TRBJ2-1; TRBD2 matches 9 bases. V trimming: 1 base; J trimming: 9 bases; junction bases outside the gene matches: 10. Germline V lookup: CDR1 DFQATT, CDR2 SNEGSKA (reference sequence). This CDR3 is 15 amino acids long.

This clonotype was counted at least ten times. This sequence joins TRBV20-1 and TRBJ1-6; 8 nucleotides align to TRBD1. Germline V gives CDR1 DFQATT, CDR2 SNEGSKA (reference sequence). V gave up 5 bases and J gave up 7 bases; unmatched junction bases: 16. This CDR3 spans 17 amino acids. CDR3 coding DNA: TGCAGTGCTCTCGGACAGGGCTTTGGAAGAGTGAATTCACCCCTCCACTTT. As protein: CSALGQGFGRVNSPLHF.

In its sample, this clonotype was seen many times. The chain uses TRBV20-1 and TRBJ2-7; 16 bases align to TRBD2. From germline, CDR1 is DFQATT and CDR2 SNEGSKA (reference sequence). The CDR3 has 18 amino acids. V was pared by 6 bases and J by 7 bases, with 18 bases of the junction left unmatched. The CDR3 loop reads CSARGLAGGRLVGGEQYF. Written as DNA, the CDR3 is TGCAGTGCCCGGGGACTAGCGGGAGGGCGCCTCGTCGGGGGGGAGCAGTACTTC.

This clonotype has a count of ten or more. The V call is TRBV6-1, the J call TRBJ2-1, with D possibly TRBD2 on 6 matching bases. CDR1 and CDR2 from the germline V gene are MNHNS and SASEGT. V was trimmed by 3 bases and J by 2 bases, leaving 14 bases between them. The CDR3 has 16 amino acids. The CDR3 is CASSEGSGEPYNEQFF. The CDR3 DNA reads TGTGCCAGCAGTGAGGGCTCGGGAGAGCCCTACAATGAGCAGTTCTTC.

The V call is TRBV29-1, the J call TRBJ1-1, with D perhaps matching TRBD1 (6 bases). Per germline, CDR1 SQVTM and CDR2 ANQGSEA. V lost 8 bases to trimming and J lost 4 bases, with 17 bases between them. There are 13 residues in the CDR3. CDR3 bases: TGCAGCTCGAGGGGGAACGGTGGCACTGAAGCTTTCTTT. Residues: CSSRGNGGTEAFF.

This chain joins TRBV6-1 and TRBJ1-5; TRBD1 matches at 7 bases. The CDR3 has 17 amino acids. CDR1 is MNHNS and CDR2 is SASEGT in the germline V gene. Unmatched junction bases numbered 17, after V lost 7 bases and J lost 5 bases. CDR3 bases: TGTGCCAGCACCACCCCGCCGAACAGGGGCCGGGATCAGCCCCAGCATTTT. Encoded protein: CASTTPPNRGRDQPQHF.

Comments on this clonotype: A read error may explain this, as a much larger clone is one base away. The chain couples TRBV5-6 to TRBJ2-1; TRBD2 matches at 14 bases. V gave up 0 bases and J gave up 8 bases; unmatched junction bases: 4. Germline CDR1 SGHDT, CDR2 YYEEEE. The CDR3 extends over 16 amino acids. The CDR3 DNA sequence: TGTGCCAGCAGCTTGGGACTAGCGGGAGGGCCAGATGAGCAGTTCTTC. It specifies CASSLGLAGGPDEQFF.

At least ten counts were recorded for this clonotype. The gene calls are TRBV24-1 and TRBJ1-2; TRBD1 is a possible D gene (6 bases). CDR1 and CDR2 from the germline V gene are KGHDR and SFDVKD. V gave up 4 bases and J gave up 2 bases, with 13 bases separating them. The length of the CDR3 is 15 residues. CDR3 amino acids: CATSDGRRGNYGYTF. In DNA form, the CDR3 reads TGTGCCACCAGTGACGGGAGGAGGGGGAACTATGGCTACACCTTC.

This clonotype was observed many times. This sequence joins TRBV12-5 and TRBJ2-3, with 8 bases fitting TRBD2. J was trimmed by 2 bases and V by 3 bases; bases with no gene match: 13. CDR3 length equals 18 residues. The V gene's germline CDR1 is LGHNT and CDR2 FRNRAP. As DNA, the CDR3 is TGTGCTAGTGGTTTACGGCTAGCGGGTCCCCAAATCACAGATACGCAGTATTTT. Residues: CASGLRLAGPQITDTQYF. The whole variable domain, remainder taken from reference TRBV12-5 and TRBJ2-3, is DARVTQTPRHKVTEMGQEVTMRCQPILGHNTVFWYRQTMMQGLELLAYFRNRAPLDDSGMPKDRFSAEMPDATLATLKIQPSEPRDSAVYFCASGLRLAGPQITDTQYFGPGTRLTVL.

This clonotype occurred a few times. The V gene is TRBV4-1, the J gene TRBJ2-5; 10 bases agree with TRBD2. Per the germline V gene, CDR1 is MGHRA and CDR2 is YSYEKL. Trimming at V came to 4 bases and at J to 4 bases, leaving 9 bases not matched to a gene. This CDR3 is built from 16 residues. CDR3 bases: TGCGCCAGCAGCCCAAGCGGGAGGGCCGCTGGAGAGACCCAGTACTTC. This translates into CASSPSGRAAGETQYF.

The rearrangement links TRBV20-1 to TRBJ2-7; the D is unclear. CDR1 DFQATT and CDR2 SNEGSKA come from the germline V gene (reference sequence). V shed 6 bases and J shed 0 bases, with 12 bases lying between them. The CDR3 has 13 residues. The DNA of the CDR3 is TGCAGTGCCCGCTCTGGGAACTCCTACGAGCAGTACTTC. Its translation is CSARSGNSYEQYF.

This clonotype was found many times. The gene calls are TRBV7-9 and TRBJ2-3; TRBD2 aligns across 12 bases. Germline V lookup: CDR1 SEHNR, CDR2 FQNEAQ (reference sequence). V dropped 4 bases and J dropped 1; count of bases not matched to a gene: 18. CDR3 size: 21 residues. Here the CDR3 DNA reads TGTGCCAGCAGCTACCGGGACAGGGGCTCTAGCGGGAGGGTCGGCACAGATACGCAGTATTTT. Encoded protein: CASSYRDRGSSGRVGTDTQYF.